What follows are 15 T cell receptor beta chains derived from one specimen sequenced in a study of blood T cells in healthy people across ages (dated by TCRdb to about 2015). The library was obtained by 5' RACE. Sequencing instrument: Illumina HiSeq 2500. A second PCR of about 7 to 12 cycles was run with a J-beta primer mix and a sample-barcoded 5' primer. TCRdb took the public reads, trimmed them with fastp at Q25, ran MiXCR for clone calling and kept in-frame beta chains. CDR3 protein duplicates are merged, each entry listing the most common genes and DNA. In all, the sample holds 270,000 or so distinct CDR3 sequences, and roughly 26% of those were seen once. The top ten clonotypes cover approximately 28% of the sample. The source material was blood. These receptors were taken from a woman aged 70-85 years in good health.

The chain links TRBV20-1 to TRBJ2-3, with D possibly matching TRBD1 (6 bases). The CDR3 extends over 15 amino acids. The germline gives CDR1 DFQATT, CDR2 SNEGSKA (reference sequence). The V end lost 0 bases, the J end lost 3 bases, and 13 bases lay between the germline ends. DNA of the CDR3: TGCAGTGCTAGAGATACGTGGGGGCTTACAGATACGCAGTATTTT. Amino acid sequence: CSARDTWGLTDTQYF.

This clonotype has a handful of counts. The chain employs TRBV20-1 and TRBJ2-4; unclear D gene. CDR3 length equals 17 residues. Trimming shortened V by 3 bases and J by 0 bases, and 18 bases separated the two germline ends. Germline V gives CDR1 DFQATT, CDR2 SNEGSKA (reference sequence). In DNA, the CDR3 is TGCAGTGCTAGGGGATCCCACTCGAGTCTAGCCAAAAACATTCAGTACTTC. It codes for CSARGSHSSLAKNIQYF.

The rearrangement links TRBV20-1 to TRBJ1-3; D perhaps matches TRBD1 (6 bases). The CDR3 has 14 amino acids. Germline values: CDR1 DFQATT, CDR2 SNEGSKA (reference sequence). Trimming left V 0 bases short and J 5 bases short, with 11 bases between. The CDR3 DNA sequence: TGCAGTGCTAGAGAGGGGGGGCAGAGAAACACCATATATTTT. Its protein product is CSAREGGQRNTIYF.

This clonotype appeared a few times. This chain joins TRBV7-8 and TRBJ2-5, with D maybe TRBD2 (7 bases). Germline V lookup: CDR1 SGHVS, CDR2 FQNEAQ. The CDR3 is 17 amino acids. V shed 3 bases and J shed 7 bases, with 24 bases lying between them. CDR3 in amino acids: CASSFGDTGRARGTQYF. DNA for the CDR3: TGTGCCAGCAGCTTTGGGGACACAGGGAGGGCGAGGGGGACCCAGTACTTC.

In its sample, this clonotype was seen a few times. J is TRBJ2-7 and V is TRBV29-1; TRBD1 matches 8 bases. Germline loops: CDR1 SQVTM, CDR2 ANQGSEA. The CDR3 length is 10 residues. The V gene end was trimmed by 6 bases and the J gene end by 7 bases; junction bases not matched to a gene: 2. In DNA form, the CDR3 reads TGCAGCGTGGGGGACAGGGAGCAGTACTTC. Amino acid sequence: CSVGDREQYF.

The chain couples TRBV6-5 to TRBJ2-5; no definite D call. The CDR3 is 14 residues long. Germline V gene sequence: CDR1 MNHEY, CDR2 SVGAGI. The V gene lost 6 bases and the J gene lost 1 base, with 12 bases spanning the gap. CDR3 in DNA: TGTGCCAGCAGCTCCGGGTGGGGCCAAGAGACCCAGTACTTC. This gives the protein CASSSGWGQETQYF.

This sequence joins TRBV21-1 and TRBJ2-5; the DNA was not used to check the table's D call, TRBD1. TRBV21-1 is designated a pseudogene. The CDR3 loop spans 16 amino acids. Here the CDR3 DNA reads TGTGCCAGCAGCCCCCCCGAAACCGGCAGCCAAGAGACCCAGTACTTC. Amino acid sequence: CASSPPETGSQETQYF.

This clonotype was counted only a few times. V and J are TRBV3-1 and TRBJ2-1, with a tentative D call TRBD1 (6 bases). The CDR3 sequence is 15 residues long. Deletions cut 4 bases from V and 4 bases from J, with 14 bases between. Germline CDR1 reads LGHDT; CDR2 reads YNNKEL (reference sequence). The CDR3 spells CASSPGTPVYNEQFF. CDR3 DNA sequence: TGTGCCAGCAGCCCCGGGACACCCGTATACAATGAGCAGTTCTTC.

This clonotype has more than one count but fewer than ten. The chain uses TRBV20-1 and TRBJ1-3; 9 bases are a match to TRBD1. The CDR3 consists of 14 residues. J lost 4 bases, V lost 6 bases, and 7 bases had no gene match. The V gene's germline CDR1 is DFQATT and CDR2 SNEGSKA (reference sequence). This CDR3 is CSALRQGEGNTIYF. The DNA of the CDR3 is TGCAGTGCCCTACGACAGGGGGAAGGAAACACCATATATTTT.

The table lists this clonotype with a few counts. The chain links TRBV5-1 to TRBJ2-3; D is unresolved. Trimming removed 4 bases at V and 2 bases at J, with 8 bases between. The CDR3 extends over 13 amino acids. Germline loops: CDR1 SGHRS, CDR2 YFSETQ. The CDR3 sequence: CASSGLVTDTQYF. The CDR3 DNA reads TGCGCCAGCAGCGGGTTAGTCACAGATACGCAGTATTTT. Full variable domain (missing parts from reference TRBV5-1 and TRBJ2-3): KAGVTQTPRYLIKTRGQQVTLSCSPISGHRSVSWYQQTPGQGLQFLFEYFSETQRNKGNFPGRFSGRQFSNSRSEMNVSTLELGDSALYLCASSGLVTDTQYFGPGTRLTVL.

This clonotype was found a few times. The rearrangement links TRBV6-6 to TRBJ1-6; tentative D call: TRBD1 (5 bases). Per the germline V gene, CDR1 is MNHNY and CDR2 is SVGAGI (reference sequence). V shed 2 bases and J shed 7 bases, with 9 bases lying between them. There are 14 residues in the CDR3. This CDR3 is CASSYVGGNSPLHF. DNA for the CDR3: TGTGCCAGCAGTTACGTGGGGGGGAATTCACCCCTCCACTTT.

This chain connects TRBV5-5 to TRBJ2-7; TRBD1 agrees at 8 bases. The CDR3 covers 13 residues. Germline CDR1 is SGHKS and CDR2 is YYEKEE (reference sequence). With 6 bases clipped from V and 6 bases from J, the junction kept 8 bases outside the gene matches. The CDR3 reads CASTPQGGGEQYF. CDR3 coding DNA: TGTGCCAGCACCCCACAGGGGGGCGGCGAGCAGTACTTC. Combining the CDR3 with reference TRBV5-5 and TRBJ2-7 gives the whole variable domain DAGVTQSPTHLIKTRGQQVTLRCSPISGHKSVSWYQQVLGQGPQFIFQYYEKEERGRGNFPDRFSARQFPNYSSELNVNALLLGDSALYLCASTPQGGGEQYFGPGTRLTVT.

CDR3 region: CASQTAGTGNTEAFF. The CDR3 DNA reads TGTGCCAGCCAGACCGCCGGGACAGGGAATACTGAAGCTTTCTTT. The V call is TRBV2, the J call TRBJ1-1; 9 bases map to TRBD1. After removal of 8 bases from V and 5 bases from J, the junction contained 12 bases not matched to a gene. CDR3 length: 15 residues. Germline V lookup: CDR1 SNHLY, CDR2 FYNNEI.

CDR3 residues: CSASLIQSQETQYF. The CDR3 nucleotides read TGCAGTGCTAGTCTAATCCAGAGCCAAGAGACCCAGTACTTC. The rearrangement uses TRBV20-1 and TRBJ2-1; D unresolved. TRBJ2-5 explains the end of the DNA better; the J call may be wrong. Germline loops: CDR1 DFQATT, CDR2 SNEGSKA (reference sequence). There are 14 residues in the CDR3.

The sample holds many counts of this clonotype. The chain joins TRBV5-6 to TRBJ2-4; the D gene is possibly TRBD2 (5 bases). CDR1 SGHDT and CDR2 YYEEEE come from the germline V gene. CDR3 length equals 17 residues. The germline V and J ends were trimmed by 3 bases and 0 bases, with 16 bases remaining between them. Written as DNA, the CDR3 is TGTGCCAGCAGCTACCTAGCACCCGGCCTAGCCAAAAACATTCAGTACTTC. Its translation: CASSYLAPGLAKNIQYF. The full variable domain, its missing parts supplied by reference TRBV5-6 and TRBJ2-4, is DAGVTQSPTHLIKTRGQQVTLRCSPKSGHDTVSWYQQALGQGPQFIFQYYEEEERQRGNFPDRFSGHQFPNYSSELNVNALLLGDSALYLCASSYLAPGLAKNIQYFGAGTRLSVL.